This passage covers 5 T cell receptor beta chains from one sample sequenced in a study of blood T cells in healthy people across ages (dated by TCRdb to the mid-2010s). Preparation of the library involved 5' RACE. The data were produced on an Illumina HiSeq 2500. A second PCR of 7 to 11 cycles was performed with a sample-barcoded 5' primer and a J-beta primer mix. TCRdb applied fastp at Q25 and MiXCR to the public reads, then kept only in-frame beta chains. Identical CDR3 protein sequences are pooled into one entry, listed with their most common genes and DNA. Recorded for this sample are 730,000 or so distinct CDR3 sequences; around two fifths of them occurred a single time. Clones ranked in the top ten supply 30% of the sample. Sequenced sample: blood. The origin of the receptors is an elderly man in good health.

There are many counts of this clonotype. J is TRBJ1-2 and V is TRBV29-1; possible D gene TRBD1, 5 bases. This CDR3 comprises 12 residues. CDR1 is SQVTM and CDR2 is ANQGSEA in the germline V gene. The germline V and J ends were trimmed by 5 bases and 8 bases, with 15 bases remaining between them. The CDR3 bases are TGCAGCGTTTCATCAGGGAGTGAGGGCTACACCTTC. Translated: CSVSSGSEGYTF.

This clonotype was seen only a few times. CDR3 sequence: CASSLELGGEGTAGANVLTF. CDR3 nucleotide sequence: TGTGCCAGCAGTTTGGAACTTGGAGGGGAAGGTACGGCTGGGGCCAACGTCCTGACTTTC. This chain connects TRBV28 to TRBJ2-6, with D maybe TRBD2 (6 bases). CDR3 size: 20 residues. V shed 3 bases and J shed 2 bases, with 23 bases lying between them. The germline V gene has CDR1 MDHEN and CDR2 SYDVKM.

This clonotype was counted many times. The chain has TRBV10-3 and TRBJ2-5, with D perhaps matching TRBD1 (5 bases). The CDR3 runs to 15 residues. The germline V gene encodes CDR1 ENHRY and CDR2 SYGVKD. With 2 bases removed from V and 3 bases from J, the gap between germline ends came to 13 bases. CDR3 nucleotide sequence: TGTGCCATCAGTGAGGGCAGGGAAGGCGAAGAGACCCAGTACTTC. Its translation: CAISEGREGEETQYF.

To note about this clonotype: This may be a read error: a much more frequent sequence differs by one nucleotide. V is TRBV27 and J is TRBJ2-7, with TRBD2 identical over 7 bases. CDR1 is MNHEY, CDR2 SMNVEV, per germline (reference sequence). There are 13 residues in the CDR3. V was pared by 5 bases and J by 7 bases, with 8 bases of the junction left unmatched. The CDR3 loop reads CASSATSEDEQYF. Here the CDR3 DNA reads TGTGCCAGCAGTGCCACTAGCGAGGATGAGCAGTACTTC.

The chain employs TRBV7-8 and TRBJ1-6; TRBD1 matches at 8 bases. Germline lookup yields CDR1 SGHVS and CDR2 FQNEAQ. The CDR3 runs to 16 residues. Trimming cost V 5 bases and J 6 bases; bases outside gene matches: 9. CDR3 region: CASSNQPTGVNSPLHF. The CDR3 DNA follows: TGTGCCAGCAGCAACCAACCGACAGGGGTTAATTCACCCCTCCACTTT.